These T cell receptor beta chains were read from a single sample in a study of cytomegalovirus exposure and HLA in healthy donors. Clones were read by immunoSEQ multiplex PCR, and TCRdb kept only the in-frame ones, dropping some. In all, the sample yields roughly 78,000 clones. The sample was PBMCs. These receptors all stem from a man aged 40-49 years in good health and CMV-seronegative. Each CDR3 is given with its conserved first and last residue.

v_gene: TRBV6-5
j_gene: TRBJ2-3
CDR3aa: CASSYALGRGPDTQYF

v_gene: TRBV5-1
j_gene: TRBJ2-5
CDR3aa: CASSLGLRGLVQETQYF

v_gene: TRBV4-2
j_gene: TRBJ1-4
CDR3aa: CASSQTTTAQLFF

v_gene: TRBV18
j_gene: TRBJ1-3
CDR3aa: CASSPNPQGNTIYF

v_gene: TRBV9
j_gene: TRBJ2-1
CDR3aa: CASSEGLAGRSYNEQFF

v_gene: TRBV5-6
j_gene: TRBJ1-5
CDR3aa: CASSSQGGQPQHF

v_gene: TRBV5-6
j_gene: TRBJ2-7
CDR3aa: CASSLGRSFYEQYF

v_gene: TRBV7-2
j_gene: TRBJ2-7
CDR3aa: CASSFTGHEQYF

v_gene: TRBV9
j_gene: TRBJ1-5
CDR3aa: CASSVSATGAEPQHF

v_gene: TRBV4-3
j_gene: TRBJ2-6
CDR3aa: CASSQRPGGQGGLRANVLTF

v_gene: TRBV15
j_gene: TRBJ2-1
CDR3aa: CATSRTLGGDEQFF

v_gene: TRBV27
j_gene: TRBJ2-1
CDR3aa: CASRGAGNKYNEQFF

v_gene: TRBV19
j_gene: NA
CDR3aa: CASSTHQGGFEQYF

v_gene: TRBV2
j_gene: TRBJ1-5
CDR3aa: CASSAGEGYRPQHF

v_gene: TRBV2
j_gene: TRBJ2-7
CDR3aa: CASTPVGDSTYEQYF

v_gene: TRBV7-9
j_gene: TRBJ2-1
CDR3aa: CASGINRPYNEQFF

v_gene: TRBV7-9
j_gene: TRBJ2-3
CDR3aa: CASSTTHRDDTQYF

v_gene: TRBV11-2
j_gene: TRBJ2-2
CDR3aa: CASSLEGQSFTGELFF

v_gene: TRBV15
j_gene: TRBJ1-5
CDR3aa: CATSRPRGQDQPQHF

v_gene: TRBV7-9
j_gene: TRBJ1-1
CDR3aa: CASSLVGATEAFF

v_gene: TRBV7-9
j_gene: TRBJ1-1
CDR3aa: CAGSRKGAPAEAFF

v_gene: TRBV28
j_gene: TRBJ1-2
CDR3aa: CAIGYGTAFYGYTF

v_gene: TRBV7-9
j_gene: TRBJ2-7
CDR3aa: CASSSPNSGRGWREQYF

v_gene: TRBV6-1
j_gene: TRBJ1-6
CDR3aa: CASSLRQGNNSPLHF

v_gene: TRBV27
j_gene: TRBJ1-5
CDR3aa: CASSAVSNQPQHF

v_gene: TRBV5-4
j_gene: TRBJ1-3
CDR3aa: CASSPGTGTGNTIYF

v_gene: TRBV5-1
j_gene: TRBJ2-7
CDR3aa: CASSLEGRGTYEQYF

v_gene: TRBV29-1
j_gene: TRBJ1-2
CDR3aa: CSVEEDSRYGYTF

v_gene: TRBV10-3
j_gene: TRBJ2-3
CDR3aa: CAIRTSGTSGRPSTDTQYF

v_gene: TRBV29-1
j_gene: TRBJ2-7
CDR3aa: CSVEKGEYEQYF

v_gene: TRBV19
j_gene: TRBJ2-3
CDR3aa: CASSIWVGLGQDTQYF

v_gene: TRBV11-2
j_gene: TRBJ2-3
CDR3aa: CASSLIAGGHTDTQYF

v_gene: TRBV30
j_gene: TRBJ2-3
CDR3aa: CAWSLTDTQYF

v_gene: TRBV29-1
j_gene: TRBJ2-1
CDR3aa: CSVARDLGGEQFF

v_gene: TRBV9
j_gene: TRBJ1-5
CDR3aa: CASSAGGARDYQPQHF

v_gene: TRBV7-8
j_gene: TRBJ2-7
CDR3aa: CASIPRGVGEQYF

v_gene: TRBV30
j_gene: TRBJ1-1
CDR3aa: CAMDRGGTTEAFF

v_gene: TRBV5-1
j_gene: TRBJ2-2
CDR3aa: CASSLAAVAGELFF

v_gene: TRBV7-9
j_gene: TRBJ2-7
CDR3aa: CASSLGGVGYEQYF

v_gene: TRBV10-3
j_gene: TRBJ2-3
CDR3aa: CATLGDTDTQYF

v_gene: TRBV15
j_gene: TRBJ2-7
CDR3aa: CATSRVFGAGGSYEQYF

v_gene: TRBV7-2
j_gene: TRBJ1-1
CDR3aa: CASSERDRYTEAFF

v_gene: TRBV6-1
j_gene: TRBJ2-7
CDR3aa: CASSEAGWGQSYEQYF

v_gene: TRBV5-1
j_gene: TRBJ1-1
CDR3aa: CASSLVAGPMNTEAFF

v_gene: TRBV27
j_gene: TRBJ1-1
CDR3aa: CASSLLGQAAEAFF

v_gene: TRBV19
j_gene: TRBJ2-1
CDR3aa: CASSRQGYNEQFF

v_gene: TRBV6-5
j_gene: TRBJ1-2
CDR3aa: CASSYLSGGADTF

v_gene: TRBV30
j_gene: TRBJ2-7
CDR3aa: CAWSGGSTGHLYEQYF

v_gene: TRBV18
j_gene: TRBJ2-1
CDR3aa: CASSPQEADNEQFF

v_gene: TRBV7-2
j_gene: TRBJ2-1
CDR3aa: CASGPGGSRYNEQFF

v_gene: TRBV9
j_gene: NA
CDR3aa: CASSEGLLAMYEQYF

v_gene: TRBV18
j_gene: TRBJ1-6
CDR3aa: CASSPLTGGNSPLHF

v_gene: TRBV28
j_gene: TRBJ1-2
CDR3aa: CASSPGQVGGYGYTF